Listed here is a single TCR beta chain. V was shortened by 3 bases and J by 5 bases, with 11 bases between the two germline ends. The length of the CDR3 is 14 residues. Germline V gene data show CDR1 as LGHDT and CDR2 as YNNKEL (reference sequence). The source of the sample is a study of blood T cell repertoires in COVID-19. Clones were read by immunoSEQ multiplex PCR, and TCRdb kept only the in-frame ones, dropping some. The table records some 250,000 clones, roughly nine tenths of them present only once. The chain joins TRBV3-1 (or the pseudogene TRBV3-2) to TRBJ1-5; D is ambiguous. The sequenced material came from PBMCs or T cells enriched from blood (not recorded which). The receptor was isolated from a human donor in a cohort exposed to, infected with or recovered from COVID-19 (not recorded which). The donor label of this sample is uncertain. The CDR3 loop is CASSHGVGDQPQHF. The CDR3 DNA reads TGTGCCAGCAGCCACGGGGTAGGCGATCAGCCCCAGCATTTT.